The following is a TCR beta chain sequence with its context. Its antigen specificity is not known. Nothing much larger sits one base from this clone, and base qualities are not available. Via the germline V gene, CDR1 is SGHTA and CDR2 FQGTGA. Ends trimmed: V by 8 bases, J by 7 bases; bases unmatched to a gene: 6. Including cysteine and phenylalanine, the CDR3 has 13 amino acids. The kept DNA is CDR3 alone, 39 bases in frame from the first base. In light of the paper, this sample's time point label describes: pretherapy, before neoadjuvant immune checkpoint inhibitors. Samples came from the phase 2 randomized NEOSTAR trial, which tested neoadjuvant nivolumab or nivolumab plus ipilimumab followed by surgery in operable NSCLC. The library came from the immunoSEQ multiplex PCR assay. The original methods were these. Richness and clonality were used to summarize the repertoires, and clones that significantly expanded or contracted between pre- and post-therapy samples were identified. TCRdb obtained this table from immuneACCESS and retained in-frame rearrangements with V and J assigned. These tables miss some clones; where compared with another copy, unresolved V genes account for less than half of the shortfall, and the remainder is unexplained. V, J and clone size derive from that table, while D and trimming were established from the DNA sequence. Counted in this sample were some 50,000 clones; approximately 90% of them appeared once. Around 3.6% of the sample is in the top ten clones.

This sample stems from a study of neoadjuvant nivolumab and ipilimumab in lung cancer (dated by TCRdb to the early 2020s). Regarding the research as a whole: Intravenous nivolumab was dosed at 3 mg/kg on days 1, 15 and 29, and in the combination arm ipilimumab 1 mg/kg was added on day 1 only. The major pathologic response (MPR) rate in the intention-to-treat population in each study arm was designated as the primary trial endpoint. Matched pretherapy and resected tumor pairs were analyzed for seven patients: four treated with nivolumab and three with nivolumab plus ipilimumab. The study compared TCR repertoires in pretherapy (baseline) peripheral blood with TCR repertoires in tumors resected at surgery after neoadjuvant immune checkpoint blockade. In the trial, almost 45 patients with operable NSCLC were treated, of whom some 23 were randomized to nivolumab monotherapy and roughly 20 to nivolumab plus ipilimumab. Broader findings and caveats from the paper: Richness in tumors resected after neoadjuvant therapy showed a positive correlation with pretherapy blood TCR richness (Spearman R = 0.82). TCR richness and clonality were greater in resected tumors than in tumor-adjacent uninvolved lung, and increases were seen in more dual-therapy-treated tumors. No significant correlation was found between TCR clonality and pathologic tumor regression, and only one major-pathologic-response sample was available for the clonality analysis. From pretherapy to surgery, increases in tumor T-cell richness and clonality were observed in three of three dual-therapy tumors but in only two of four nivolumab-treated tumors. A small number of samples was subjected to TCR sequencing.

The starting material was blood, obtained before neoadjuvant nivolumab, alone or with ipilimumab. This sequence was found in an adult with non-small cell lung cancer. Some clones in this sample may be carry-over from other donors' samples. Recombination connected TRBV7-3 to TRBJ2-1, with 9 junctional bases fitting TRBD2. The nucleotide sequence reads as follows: TGTGCCAGCGGGGCGGGAGGGCCAAATGAGCAGTTCTTC. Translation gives CASGAGGPNEQFF.